What follows are 19 T cell receptor beta chains derived from one specimen sequenced in a study of CD8 T cells in ankylosing spondylitis (dated by TCRdb to about 2017). Library prep was done by 5' RACE. The sequencing machine was an Illumina HiSeq 2500. Using fastp trimming at Q25 and MiXCR clonotype assembly, TCRdb reanalyzed the public sequencing data and kept in-frame beta chains. Each CDR3 protein appears once, grouped with its most common genes and DNA. The sample table records under 400,000 distinct CDR3 sequences; 11% of these occur just once. The ten largest clones represent around 10% of the sample. Sequenced input: blood, either unsorted or a sorted T cell fraction (not recorded which). These receptors originate from a female donor with ankylosing spondylitis or in good health (not recorded which).

This clonotype was seen many times. V is TRBV12-3 or TRBV12-4 and J is TRBJ2-7; 8 nucleotides agree with TRBD1. Trimming at V came to 6 bases and at J to 4 bases, leaving 8 bases not matched to a gene. This CDR3 region has 14 residues. This CDR3 is CASRSGTGDYEQYF. Written as DNA, the CDR3 is TGTGCCAGCAGGTCCGGGACAGGAGATTACGAGCAGTACTTC.

V is TRBV5-1 and J is TRBJ2-1; 8 bases are shared with TRBD2. The V and J ends lost 5 bases and 4 bases, in that order; junction bases with no gene match: 8. The CDR3 contains 15 residues. In germline, CDR1 is SGHRS, CDR2 YFSETQ. CDR3 protein: CASSRSRGGYNEQFF. The CDR3 region has the DNA TGCGCCAGCAGTCGGAGCCGGGGGGGATACAATGAGCAGTTCTTC.

This clonotype was counted many times. The J gene is TRBJ2-5, the V gene TRBV5-6; D remains ambiguous. Trimming left V 5 bases short and J 1 base short, with 9 bases between. This CDR3 comprises 13 residues. Germline lookup yields CDR1 SGHDT and CDR2 YYEEEE. The CDR3 region is CASSQMVQETQYF. Written as DNA, the CDR3 is TGTGCCAGCAGTCAAATGGTCCAAGAGACCCAGTACTTC.

CDR3 nucleotides: TGTGCCAGCAGCTTCTTTTTAGGACAGAGTTCCCTAGGCCCTGGAAACACCATATATTTT. Amino acid sequence: CASSFFLGQSSLGPGNTIYF. This sequence joins TRBV11-1 and TRBJ1-3; maybe TRBD1 (6 bases). Germline CDR1 is SGHAT and CDR2 is FQDESV (reference sequence). Trimming cost V 3 bases and J 2 bases, with 26 bases left between them. CDR3 length: 20 residues.

The J gene is TRBJ2-5, the V gene TRBV7-3, with D perhaps TRBD2 (5 bases). Germline values: CDR1 SGHTA, CDR2 FQGTGA. Trimming stripped 2 bases from V and 0 bases from J, with 10 bases between. This CDR3 has 15 amino acids. The DNA of the CDR3 is TGTGCCAGCAGCTTAGGTTACGGGGACCAAGAGACCCAGTACTTC. Its translation is CASSLGYGDQETQYF.

In its sample, this clonotype was seen a few times. V gene TRBV28 combines with J gene TRBJ2-3; D not resolved. The CDR3 has 15 residues. The germline CDR1 and CDR2 sequences are MDHEN and SYDVKM. V gave up 3 bases and J gave up 0 bases, with 10 bases separating them. The CDR3 loop is CASSFGVGSTDTQYF. Here the CDR3 DNA reads TGTGCCAGCAGTTTTGGGGTGGGGAGCACAGATACGCAGTATTTT.

This clonotype was seen ten or more times. The V gene is TRBV4-1, the J gene TRBJ2-3, with D perhaps given as TRBD1 or TRBD2 (6 bases each). CDR1 MGHRA and CDR2 YSYEKL come from the germline V gene. The CDR3 has 17 amino acids. Trimming left V 1 base short and J 2 bases short, with 16 bases between. CDR3 protein: CASSQGSTGATTDTQYF. CDR3 sequence (DNA): TGCGCCAGCAGCCAAGGTTCTACGGGGGCTACCACAGATACGCAGTATTTT.

This clonotype has a count of ten or more. The chain is built from TRBV29-1 and TRBJ2-1; D gene uncertain. CDR1 and CDR2 (germline): SQVTM, ANQGSEA. With 3 bases removed from V and 9 bases from J, the gap between germline ends came to 6 bases. This CDR3 is 10 amino acids long. The DNA of the CDR3 is TGCAGCGTTGATTGGATTGAGCAGTTCTTC. Encoded protein: CSVDWIEQFF.

V usage is TRBV7-8 and J usage is TRBJ2-2, with 8 bases that match TRBD2. The CDR3 runs 19 residues. Germline CDR1 and CDR2: SGHVS and FQNEAQ. J lost 0 bases, V lost 1 base, and 10 bases had no gene match. The CDR3 spells CASSLVRIGLASNTGELFF. The CDR3 DNA follows: TGTGCCAGCAGCTTAGTACGAATTGGACTAGCTTCGAACACCGGGGAGCTGTTTTTT.

In this sample, this clonotype turned up a few times. The rearrangement uses TRBV20-1 and TRBJ1-5; D ambiguous. The V gene lost 4 bases and the J gene lost 0 bases, with 10 bases spanning the gap. The length of the CDR3 is 14 residues. Germline V gene lookup returns CDR1 DFQATT and CDR2 SNEGSKA (reference sequence). CDR3 coding DNA: TGCAGTGCTAAGGACCTCAATAGCAATCAGCCCCAGCATTTT. It translates to CSAKDLNSNQPQHF.

This clonotype was observed many times. V and J are TRBV24-1 and TRBJ1-4; 9 bases match TRBD1. V lost 7 bases and J lost 0; bases outside the gene matches: 14. Germline V CDR1 and CDR2: KGHDR, SFDVKD. The length of the CDR3 is 19 residues. CDR3 bases: TGTGCCACCAGGACGGGACAGGGAACCGACCTTGCAACTAATGAAAAACTGTTTTTT. Translation: CATRTGQGTDLATNEKLFF.

This clonotype showed up many times. V is TRBV20-1 and J is TRBJ2-7, with TRBD1 as a possible D gene (7 bases). Trimming stripped 2 bases from V and 5 bases from J, with 16 bases between. The V gene's germline CDR1 is DFQATT and CDR2 SNEGSKA (reference sequence). The CDR3 extends over 14 amino acids. CDR3: CSARNRGGLDEQYF. The DNA of the CDR3 is TGCAGTGCTAGAAACAGGGGAGGTCTTGACGAGCAGTACTTC.

There are many counts of this clonotype. The V call is TRBV15, the J call TRBJ2-3; D remains unclear. Per germline, CDR1 LNHNV and CDR2 YYDKDF (reference sequence). The CDR3 runs to 13 residues. V was trimmed by 1 base and J by 5 bases, leaving 7 bases between them. CDR3 residues: CATSRGTEDTQYF. The CDR3 DNA reads as TGTGCCACCAGCAGAGGTACGGAAGATACGCAGTATTTT.

This clonotype was seen many times. For the CDR3, the DNA is TGTGCCAGCAGTCGAGGGGGCTACGAGCAGTACTTC. Its translation: CASSRGGYEQYF. The chain couples TRBV6-2 or TRBV6-3 to TRBJ2-7; D possibly corresponds to TRBD1 (6 bases). This CDR3 is 12 amino acids long. The germline V and J ends were trimmed by 5 bases and 3 bases, with 8 bases remaining between them. Germline CDR1 and CDR2: MNHEY and SVGEGT.

This clonotype was detected only a few times. V gene TRBV7-2 combines with J gene TRBJ1-3; D is undetermined. The CDR3 spans 14 residues. V was cut by 2 bases and J by 1 base, with 6 bases left in between. In germline, CDR1 is SGHTA, CDR2 FQGNSA. CDR3 loop: CASSLLRSGNTIYF. The DNA of the CDR3 is TGTGCCAGCAGCTTACTCCGATCTGGAAACACCATATATTTT.

There are many counts of this clonotype. An end of the junction does not agree with germline; a read error may underlie this. This rearrangement joins TRBV12-3 or TRBV12-4 to TRBJ2-3; 10 positions agree with TRBD2. The CDR3 contains 14 residues. The CDR3 sequence is CASSPSGSKDTQYF. The CDR3 region has the DNA TGTGCCAGCAGCCCTAGCGGGAGCAAAGATACGCAGTATTTT.

This clonotype was seen only once. The J gene is TRBJ1-2, the V gene TRBV6-5, with 8 bases that match TRBD1. Trimming removed 0 bases from V and 8 bases from J; junction bases left unmatched: 14. Per the germline V gene, CDR1 is MNHEY and CDR2 is SVGAGI. This CDR3 contains 17 residues. CDR3 coding DNA: TGTGCCAGCAGTTACTCGAGTTGGGACAGGCCGCAGGCCGGCTACACCTTC. Residues: CASSYSSWDRPQAGYTF.

This clonotype has only a few counts. The rearrangement joins TRBV5-1 to TRBJ2-3; D assignment may be TRBD1 or TRBD2 (5 bases each). There are 15 residues in the CDR3. Germline V CDR1 and CDR2: SGHRS, YFSETQ. The V and J ends lost 0 bases and 1 base respectively, with 9 bases between them. CDR3 sequence (DNA): TGCGCCAGCAGCTTGGACGGGGCGGGCACAGATACGCAGTATTTT. This sequence encodes CASSLDGAGTDTQYF.

The rearrangement uses TRBV15 and TRBJ2-7, with 10 bases lining up with TRBD1. The CDR3 has 16 residues. Germline values: CDR1 LNHNV, CDR2 YYDKDF (reference sequence). V was clipped by 8 bases and J by 0 bases; unmatched bases: 10. The DNA for the CDR3 is TGTGCCACCCAAGAGGGCGGGACAGGGGCCTCCTACGAGCAGTACTTC. It is translated as CATQEGGTGASYEQYF. Supplemented by reference TRBV15 and TRBJ2-7, the full variable domain reads DAMVIQNPRYQVTQFGKPVTLSCSQTLNHNVMYWYQQKSSQAPKLLFHYYDKDFNNEADTPDNFQSRRPNTSFCFLDIRSPGLGDTAMYLCATQEGGTGASYEQYFGPGTRLTVT.